This T cell receptor (beta chain) comes out of a study of CD8 T cells in Susac syndrome. Study-level background: Within the group of sequenced Susac syndrome patients, five or six had active disease and about eight were in remission.

Random hexamers were used to reverse transcribe 0.5 to 1 ug of RNA. Each CDR3 protein gets one entry after TCRdb re-called the immunoSEQ multiplex PCR reads with MiXCR. The table records about 180,000 distinct CDR3 sequences, roughly 95% of them present only once. The CDR3 spans 13 residues. V was cut by 7 bases and J by 2 bases, with 11 bases left in between. Germline-derived CDR1 and CDR2 are MNHEY and SVGEGT. The sequencing sample was made of CD4+ T cells from PBMCs. The clonotype originates from a human donor with Susac syndrome. This chain links TRBV6-2 or TRBV6-3 with TRBJ1-1; weak D call: TRBD1 (6 bases). The CDR3 bases are TGTGCCAGCATAACCAGGGGAAACACTGAAGCTTTCTTT. Translating gives CASITRGNTEAFF.